These 23 T cell receptor beta chains were sequenced from one sample in a study of CD8+ T cells in alopecia areata. Following extraction, RNA underwent reverse transcription to cDNA, which served as the sequencing template. Only in-frame clones appear in the TCRdb table, and some are missing; sequencing was by immunoSEQ multiplex PCR. Among approximately 140,000 clones listed, roughly four fifths were seen once. Treatment here: oral pan-JAK inhibitor, 5-10 mg twice daily. The sample consisted of CD8+ T cells sorted from blood, taken at week 4, from a patient treated with tofacitinib. The receptors were gathered from a human donor with alopecia areata.

V and J are TRBV5-1 and TRBJ1-1; TRBD1 agrees at 8 bases. After removal of 4 bases from V and 3 bases from J, the junction contained 5 bases not matched to a gene. This CDR3 contains 14 residues. Per the germline V gene, CDR1 is SGHRS and CDR2 is YFSETQ. The CDR3 bases are TGCGCCAGCAGCCCAACGACAGGGGACACTGAAGCTTTCTTT. It translates to CASSPTTGDTEAFF. Supplemented by reference TRBV5-1 and TRBJ1-1, the full variable domain reads KAGVTQTPRYLIKTRGQQVTLSCSPISGHRSVSWYQQTPGQGLQFLFEYFSETQRNKGNFPGRFSGRQFSNSRSEMNVSTLELGDSALYLCASSPTTGDTEAFFGQGTRLTVV.

The chain employs TRBV2 and TRBJ1-2; unclear D gene. V was pared by 8 bases and J by 8 bases, with 18 bases between. The CDR3 extends over 13 amino acids. Germline lookup yields CDR1 SNHLY and CDR2 FYNNEI. CDR3: CASFPSPWRGYTF. CDR3 sequence (DNA): TGTGCCAGCTTTCCCTCCCCTTGGCGGGGCTACACCTTC.

This sequence joins TRBV7-6 and TRBJ2-4, with D unresolved. Trimming cost V 0 bases and J 6 bases, with 9 bases left between them. Germline assignment: CDR1 SGHVS and CDR2 FNYEAQ. CDR3 length: 14 residues. The CDR3 nucleotides read TGTGCCAGCAGCTTAGCGGTGGGCGGAAACATTCAGTACTTC. Translating gives CASSLAVGGNIQYF.

The chain couples TRBV4-1 to TRBJ2-7; D gene unclear. Trimming took 1 base from V and 0 from J, leaving 19 bases between them. CDR3 length: 18 amino acids. The germline gives CDR1 MGHRA, CDR2 YSYEKL. Here the CDR3 DNA reads TGCGCCAGCAGCCAAGGAACCACGGGCATGACTTACTCCTACGAGCAGTACTTC. As protein: CASSQGTTGMTYSYEQYF.

This clone was observed a handful of times. The genes are TRBV7-9 and TRBJ1-5; tentative D call: TRBD1 (5 bases). Trimming removed 5 bases at V and 3 bases at J, with 14 bases between. In germline, CDR1 is SEHNR, CDR2 FQNEAQ (reference sequence). CDR3 size: 15 residues. The CDR3: CASSPSDRNNQPQHF. The CDR3 bases are TGTGCCAGCAGCCCGAGCGACAGAAACAATCAGCCCCAGCATTTT.

The genes are TRBV19 and TRBJ1-5; D is unresolved. Germline-derived CDR1 and CDR2 are LNHDA and SQIVND (reference sequence). This CDR3 region has 15 residues. V was pared by 1 base and J by 4 bases, with 11 bases between. The CDR3 region has the DNA TGTGCCAGTAGTATAGTCCCGGTGGGGAATCAGCCCCAGCATTTT. It yields the protein CASSIVPVGNQPQHF.

The chain carries TRBV4-1 and TRBJ2-2; D unclear. Per the germline V gene, CDR1 is MGHRA and CDR2 is YSYEKL. The CDR3 consists of 17 residues. Trimming shortened V by 2 bases and J by 5 bases, and 18 bases separated the two germline ends. CDR3 amino acids: CASSQYPVGSGTGELFF. In DNA, the CDR3 is TGCGCCAGCAGCCAATACCCCGTTGGAAGTGGAACCGGGGAGCTGTTTTTT.

The gene calls are TRBV15 and TRBJ2-7; D may be TRBD1 (6 bases). V was pared by 1 base and J by 2 bases, with 9 bases between. The CDR3 spans 14 residues. Germline-derived CDR1 and CDR2 are LNHNV and YYDKDF (reference sequence). In DNA, the CDR3 is TGTGCCACCAGCAGAGGAACAGGGACCTACGAGCAGTACTTC. Translating it yields CATSRGTGTYEQYF.

The J gene is TRBJ2-1, the V gene TRBV2; 10 bases are shared with TRBD1. Trimming took 7 bases from V and 4 from J; bases not matched to a gene: 7. The germline CDR1 and CDR2 sequences are SNHLY and FYNNEI. This CDR3 comprises 15 residues. The CDR3 sequence: CASKFGTGVYNEQFF. In nucleotides, the CDR3 is TGTGCCAGCAAGTTTGGGACAGGGGTTTACAATGAGCAGTTCTTC. The entire variable domain, with the rest obtained from reference TRBV2 and TRBJ2-1, is as follows: EPEVTQTPSHQVTQMGQEVILRCVPISNHLYFYWYRQILGQKVEFLVSFYNNEISEKSEIFDDQFSVERPDGSNFTLKIRSTKLEDSAMYFCASKFGTGVYNEQFFGPGTRLTVL.

The CDR3 DNA reads as TGTGCCAGCAGCTCTAACCGGGACAGGGGCCCACAAGAGACCCAGTACTTC. Translating gives CASSSNRDRGPQETQYF. The rearrangement links TRBV27 to TRBJ2-5; 10 positions match TRBD1. The trim removed 6 bases at V and 2 bases at J, leaving 12 bases unmatched. Germline-derived CDR1 and CDR2 are MNHEY and SMNVEV (reference sequence). The CDR3 loop spans 17 amino acids.

This sequence joins TRBV15 and TRBJ1-1, with 8 bases identical to TRBD1. Per the germline V gene, CDR1 is LNHNV and CDR2 is YYDKDF (reference sequence). The CDR3 runs 15 residues. V lost 6 bases and J lost 0; bases outside the gene matches: 6. CDR3 in amino acids: CATRWDRRMNTEAFF. The CDR3 region has the DNA TGTGCCACCAGATGGGACAGGAGAATGAACACTGAAGCTTTCTTT.

V gene TRBV29-1 combines with J gene TRBJ2-1; the D call may be TRBD1 or TRBD2 (5 bases each). This CDR3 has 13 residues. Trimming shortened V by 5 bases and J by 3 bases, and 11 bases separated the two germline ends. The germline gives CDR1 SQVTM, CDR2 ANQGSEA. The CDR3 spells CSVKGTYYNEQFF. As DNA, the CDR3 is TGCAGCGTTAAGGGGACCTACTACAATGAGCAGTTCTTC.

V usage is TRBV4-2 and J usage is TRBJ2-7; 7 nucleotides align to TRBD1. V lost 2 bases to trimming and J lost 0 bases; unmatched junction nucleotides: 4. Looked up from germline, CDR1 is LGHNA and CDR2 is YNFKEQ. This CDR3 has 15 amino acids. The CDR3 protein is CASSQSGTASYEQYF. CDR3 bases: TGTGCCAGCAGCCAATCCGGGACAGCCTCCTACGAGCAGTACTTC.

The chain combines TRBV27 with TRBJ1-2, with D possibly TRBD1 on 5 matching bases. CDR1 is MNHEY and CDR2 is SMNVEV in the germline V gene (reference sequence). The length of the CDR3 is 13 residues. Trimming took 3 bases from V and 8 from J, leaving 13 bases between them. DNA of the CDR3: TGTGCCAGCAGTTTTGATGGGACCGGCGGCTACACCTTC. Amino acids: CASSFDGTGGYTF.

The V call is TRBV5-6, the J call TRBJ2-5; TRBD2 matches at 7 bases. The CDR3 is 14 residues long. Germline V gene lookup returns CDR1 SGHDT and CDR2 YYEEEE. The trim removed 3 bases at V and 1 base at J, leaving 3 bases unmatched. CDR3: CASSWLAAQETQYF. The CDR3, as DNA: TGTGCCAGCAGCTGGCTAGCGGCCCAAGAGACCCAGTACTTC.

This chain uses TRBV4-2 with TRBJ2-7; D is tentatively TRBD1 or TRBD2 (5 bases each). V was pared by 0 bases and J by 0 bases, with 12 bases between. CDR1 is LGHNA and CDR2 is YNFKEQ in the germline V gene. The CDR3 extends over 16 amino acids. This chain's CDR3 is CASSQDPGPGSYEQYF. The CDR3 region has the DNA TGTGCCAGCAGCCAAGATCCGGGACCAGGCTCCTACGAGCAGTACTTC.

This chain connects TRBV29-1 to TRBJ2-5, with 8 bases identical to TRBD1. The J segment lost 2 bases and the V segment lost 0 bases, leaving 2 bases of the junction unmatched. This CDR3 spans 14 amino acids. Germline assignment: CDR1 SQVTM and CDR2 ANQGSEA. The CDR3 DNA sequence: TGCAGCGTTGAAGATGGGACAGGTCAAGAGACCCAGTACTTC. Protein product: CSVEDGTGQETQYF.

The chain recombines TRBV29-1 with TRBJ2-2; D is possibly TRBD1 or TRBD2 (5 bases each). The CDR3 sequence is 15 residues long. V lost 0 bases and J 2 bases, leaving 10 bases between the germline ends. Germline V gene sequence: CDR1 SQVTM, CDR2 ANQGSEA. Here the CDR3 reads CSVEEPRDNTGELFF. CDR3 coding DNA: TGCAGCGTTGAAGAGCCCAGGGACAACACCGGGGAGCTGTTTTTT.

The rearrangement links TRBV21-1 to TRBJ1-5. TRBV21-1 is deemed a pseudogene. The CDR3 covers 14 residues. The DNA for the CDR3 is TGTGCCAGCAGCAAACGGGCAGGCAATCAGCCCCAGCATTTT. Its translation: CASSKRAGNQPQHF.

The CDR3 region is CASSGGGEETQYF. The CDR3 bases are TGTGCCAGCAGCGGCGGGGGGGAAGAGACCCAGTACTTC. V usage is TRBV28 and J usage is TRBJ2-5, with 9 bases matching TRBD2. The CDR3 consists of 13 residues. V lost 6 bases, J lost 3 bases, and 2 bases stayed unmatched. Germline V lookup: CDR1 MDHEN, CDR2 SYDVKM.

This clone was recorded a few times. This sequence joins TRBV19 and TRBJ2-2; a possible D gene is TRBD2 (5 bases). The V gene's germline CDR1 is LNHDA and CDR2 SQIVND (reference sequence). CDR3 size: 14 residues. Between the trimmed V and J ends, which lost 6 bases and 6 bases, there was a span of 14 bases. In DNA, the CDR3 is TGTGCCAGTAGGGAACTAGGTCCGGCCGGGGAGCTGTTTTTT. Translated, it gives CASRELGPAGELFF.

This clone was picked up a small number of times. The chain employs TRBV27 and TRBJ2-1; the D is unclear. V was cut by 5 bases and J by 1 base, with 6 bases left in between. Germline V lookup: CDR1 MNHEY, CDR2 SMNVEV (reference sequence). The CDR3 totals 13 residues. The CDR3 nucleotides are TGTGCCAGCAGTCTATGGTCCTACAATGAGCAGTTCTTC. Residues: CASSLWSYNEQFF.

This chain uses TRBV4-3 with TRBJ2-5; 7 positions match TRBD2. The germline gives CDR1 LGHNA, CDR2 YSLEER. The junction had 6 bases not matched to a gene; V was cut back by 0 bases and J by 2 bases. CDR3 size: 16 residues. CDR3 sequence (DNA): TGCGCCAGCAGCCAAGACAGAGCGGGGTCACAAGAGACCCAGTACTTC. Residues: CASSQDRAGSQETQYF.